The 26 T cell receptor beta chains listed next were all sequenced from one sample in a study of glioma-infiltrating T cells. Amplification of TCR alpha and beta CDR3 regions from RNA used iRepertoire nested multiplex PCR. MiXCR, run by TCRdb on the multiplex PCR reads, gives a single entry per CDR3 protein. The sample includes 85,000 to 110,000 distinct CDR3 sequences, around 30% of them seen just once. Sequencing was done on a sample of glioma tissue, nonneoplastic brain tissue, or PBMCs (not recorded which). These receptors all stem from a human donor with low-grade glioma or glioblastoma, undergoing nonglioma brain surgery, or in good health (not recorded which).

This clonotype was detected once. A much larger clone lies one base from this, so it may be a read error. CDR3 in amino acids: CASSFEQNAEAFF. As DNA, the CDR3 is TGTGCCAGCAGCTTTGAACAGAACGCTGAAGCTTTCTTT. This sequence joins TRBV7-9 and TRBJ1-1; D not certain. CDR3 length: 13 residues. Germline CDR1 SEHNR, CDR2 FQNEAQ (reference sequence).

The V and J genes are TRBV7-9 and TRBJ1-2; 7 bases map to TRBD1. Germline trimming cut 5 bases from V and 4 bases from J; bases unmatched to any gene: 7. Germline CDR1 and CDR2: SEHNR and FQNEAQ (reference sequence). The CDR3 contains 14 residues. CDR3 in amino acids: CASSRRDSVYGYTF. The CDR3, as DNA: TGTGCCAGCAGCCGCCGGGACAGTGTCTATGGCTACACCTTC.

The chain combines TRBV5-6 with TRBJ1-1; D remains unclear. The ends were cut back, 0 bases at V and 0 bases at J, with 15 bases in the middle. The CDR3 length is 17 residues. CDR1 is SGHDT, CDR2 YYEEEE, per germline. The CDR3: CASSLELLGNMNTEAFF. DNA of the CDR3: TGTGCCAGCAGCTTGGAGTTACTGGGAAACATGAACACTGAAGCTTTCTTT.

This clonotype showed up just once. This could be a read error, since a much larger clone is one nucleotide away. This chain connects TRBV6-6 to TRBJ1-2; D is possibly TRBD1 (6 bases). This CDR3 is 16 amino acids long. In germline, CDR1 is MNHNY, CDR2 SVGAGI (reference sequence). The CDR3 reads CASSYSGQLSNYGYAF. In DNA form, the CDR3 reads TGTGCCAGCAGTTACTCGGGACAACTCTCAAACTATGGCTACGCCTTC.

A word on this clonotype: Its ends do not fully match the called genes, so a read error is possible. This sequence joins TRBV27 and TRBJ1-5; D is perhaps TRBD1 (6 bases). The CDR3 extends over 12 amino acids. Looked up from germline, CDR1 is MNHEY and CDR2 is SMNVEV (reference sequence). This chain's CDR3 is CDSIGGGRPQHF. The CDR3 DNA follows: TGTGACAGCATTGGAGGGGGGAGGCCCCAGCATTTT.

The table lists this clonotype with a few counts. J is TRBJ2-1 and V is TRBV18; 8 nucleotides align to TRBD2. CDR1 KGHSH and CDR2 LQKENI come from the germline V gene. This CDR3 has 15 amino acids. The V segment lost 2 bases and the J segment 3 bases; nucleotides outside the gene matches: 3. CDR3 nucleotide sequence: TGTGCCAGCTCACCAAAGACTAGCGACTACAATGAGCAGTTCTTC. Translating it yields CASSPKTSDYNEQFF.

The V call is TRBV7-9, the J call TRBJ1-5; 9 nucleotides match TRBD1. This CDR3 is built from 17 residues. V lost 3 bases, J lost 2 bases, and 8 bases stayed unmatched. The germline V gene has CDR1 SEHNR and CDR2 FQNEAQ (reference sequence). For the CDR3, the DNA is TGTGCCAGCAGCTTTTATACCGGGACAGGGCGCAATCAGCCCCAGCATTTT. The encoded protein is CASSFYTGTGRNQPQHF. Filled out from reference TRBV7-9 and TRBJ1-5, the complete variable domain reads DTGVSQNPRHKITKRGQNVTFRCDPISEHNRLYWYRQTLGQGPEFLTYFQNEAQLEKSRLLSDRFSAERPKGSFSTLEIQRTEQGDSAMYLCASSFYTGTGRNQPQHFGDGTRLSIL.

The rearrangement links TRBV7-2 to TRBJ1-1; perhaps TRBD1 as D (5 bases). CDR1 is SGHTA and CDR2 is FQGNSA in the germline V gene. Trimming removed 8 bases from V and 10 bases from J, with 17 bases in between. The CDR3 contains 12 residues. The CDR3 sequence is CASVSVRGGAFF. DNA for the CDR3: TGTGCCAGCGTCTCAGTTCGGGGGGGAGCTTTCTTT.

This clonotype appeared many times. CDR3 sequence reads: CASSLVSWGYTF. CDR3 coding DNA: TGTGCCAGCAGCTTAGTGAGTTGGGGCTACACCTTC. This chain links TRBV7-2 with TRBJ1-2; D is uncertain. Trimming left V 1 base short and J 8 bases short, with 8 bases between. The V gene's germline CDR1 is SGHTA and CDR2 FQGNSA. The CDR3 extends over 12 amino acids. The full variable domain, completed using reference TRBV7-2 and TRBJ1-2, is GAGVSQSPSNKVTEKGKDVELRCDPISGHTALYWYRQSLGQGLEFLIYFQGNSAPDKSGLPSDRFSAERTGGSVSTLTIQRTQQEDSAVYLCASSLVSWGYTFGSGTRLTVV.

Ten or more counts support this clonotype. This chain connects TRBV6-2 or TRBV6-3 to TRBJ2-7; D remains unclear. Trimming left V 3 bases short and J 7 bases short, with 16 bases between. CDR3 length: 14 amino acids. CDR1 is MNHEY, CDR2 SVGEGT, per germline. CDR3 amino acids: CASSYIRPPGEQYF. As DNA, the CDR3 is TGTGCCAGCAGTTATATCCGGCCTCCCGGGGAGCAGTACTTC.

This clonotype was seen only a few times. This sequence joins TRBV7-2 and TRBJ1-1, with a weak D call TRBD1 (5 bases). The CDR3 runs 15 residues. Deletions cut 5 bases from V and 3 bases from J, with 16 bases between. Germline V gene lookup returns CDR1 SGHTA and CDR2 FQGNSA. CDR3 sequence reads: CASSRPGGLDTEAFF. CDR3 DNA sequence: TGTGCCAGCAGCCGACCGGGGGGTCTGGACACTGAAGCTTTCTTT.

This clonotype was detected ten times or more. This chain uses TRBV28 with TRBJ2-3, with D maybe TRBD2 (7 bases). The CDR3 runs to 15 residues. Trimming stripped 4 bases from V and 5 bases from J, with 16 bases between. In germline, CDR1 is MDHEN, CDR2 SYDVKM. The CDR3 bases are TGTGCCAGCAGTTCCCCCGGGGGGCGACGAGATACGCAGTATTTT. This sequence encodes CASSSPGGRRDTQYF.

Comment on this clonotype: A much larger clone lies one base from this, so it may be a read error. The chain joins TRBV14 to TRBJ2-3, with no clear D. This CDR3 has 15 amino acids. CDR1 and CDR2 from the germline V gene are SGHDN and FVKESK. The CDR3 protein is CASSQDPKVGDTRYF. CDR3 coding DNA: TGTGCCAGCAGCCAAGATCCTAAGGTTGGGGATACGCGGTATTTT.

This clonotype was counted only a few times. The V gene is TRBV2, the J gene TRBJ2-2; D gene ambiguous. CDR3 length equals 14 residues. The V gene's germline CDR1 is SNHLY and CDR2 FYNNEI. Trimming pared 2 bases from V and 2 bases from J, leaving 6 bases between. The CDR3 is CASSEQPNTGELFF. The CDR3 nucleotides are TGTGCCAGCAGTGAACAGCCAAACACCGGGGAGCTGTTTTTT.

The table lists this clonotype with a count of one. The chain links TRBV6-2 or TRBV6-3 to TRBJ1-5, with D unclear. Between the trimmed V and J ends, which lost 5 bases and 0 bases, there was a span of 11 bases. This CDR3 spans 15 amino acids. Germline V gene data show CDR1 as MNHEY and CDR2 as SVGEGT. The CDR3 DNA reads TGTGCCAGCAGTCCACCAGGAGATAGCAATCAGCCCCAGCATTTT. The encoded protein is CASSPPGDSNQPQHF.

A note on this clonotype: This may be a read error, as it is one base from a much larger clone. This rearrangement joins TRBV2 to TRBJ2-1; weak D call: TRBD1 (6 bases). This CDR3 is 14 amino acids long. CDR1 SNHLY and CDR2 FYNNEI come from the germline V gene. The CDR3 nucleotides read TGTGCCAGCGGTGAATGGGGGCCCCTCAATGAGCAGTTCTTC. This encodes CASGEWGPLNEQFF.

The table lists this clonotype with a few counts. This chain links TRBV5-1 with TRBJ1-2, with D hard to call. The CDR3 runs 14 residues. V gave up 0 bases and J gave up 8 bases, with 14 bases separating them. Germline CDR1 is SGHRS and CDR2 is YFSETQ. The CDR3 DNA sequence: TGCGCCAGCAGCTTGGGTCCGGGATCGGAGGGCTACACCTTC. Its protein product is CASSLGPGSEGYTF. Full variable domain (remainder filled in from reference TRBV5-1 and TRBJ1-2): KAGVTQTPRYLIKTRGQQVTLSCSPISGHRSVSWYQQTPGQGLQFLFEYFSETQRNKGNFPGRFSGRQFSNSRSEMNVSTLELGDSALYLCASSLGPGSEGYTFGSGTRLTVV.

This chain links TRBV5-6 with TRBJ2-4; perhaps TRBD1 as D (6 bases). Germline loops: CDR1 SGHDT, CDR2 YYEEEE. Trimming took off 4 bases at V and 1 base at J, with 15 bases between the two ends. This CDR3 is built from 16 residues. CDR3 DNA: TGTGCCAGCAGCAAGACAGGAAACGGGGCCAAAAACATTCAGTACTTC. Translating it yields CASSKTGNGAKNIQYF.

The V call is TRBV19, the J call TRBJ2-3; weak D call: TRBD1 (6 bases). Germline assignment: CDR1 LNHDA and CDR2 SQIVND (reference sequence). V lost 8 bases and J lost 3, with 12 bases in between. This CDR3 is 13 amino acids long. The CDR3 sequence: CASLLQGTDTQYF. The CDR3 nucleotides are TGTGCCAGTCTGTTACAGGGTACAGATACGCAGTATTTT.

V usage is TRBV29-1 and J usage is TRBJ1-2, with a possible D match to TRBD1 (5 bases). Germline assignment: CDR1 SQVTM and CDR2 ANQGSEA. The CDR3 has 12 residues. The CDR3 region is CRVTQEGYGYTF. As DNA, the CDR3 is TGCAGAGTTACACAGGAGGGCTATGGCTACACCTTC. Full variable domain (remainder filled in from reference TRBV29-1 and TRBJ1-2): SAVISQKPSRDICQRGTSLTIQCQVDSQVTMMFWYRQQPGQSLTLIATANQGSEATYESGFVIDKFPISRPNLTFSTLTVSNMSPEDSSIYLCRVTQEGYGYTFGSGTRLTVV.

This clonotype was found a few times. The chain carries TRBV7-2 and TRBJ2-5; D may be TRBD1 or TRBD2 (5 bases each). V was trimmed by 5 bases and J by 1 base, leaving 14 bases between them. This CDR3 has 15 amino acids. Germline-derived CDR1 and CDR2 are SGHTA and FQGNSA. The CDR3 spells CASSLYPGPQETQYF. The CDR3 DNA reads TGTGCCAGCAGCCTATATCCGGGACCCCAAGAGACCCAGTACTTC.

The table lists this clonotype with many counts. The chain joins TRBV7-9 to TRBJ2-1; the D is unclear. Germline V gene lookup returns CDR1 SEHNR and CDR2 FQNEAQ (reference sequence). This CDR3 comprises 14 residues. V gave up 2 bases and J gave up 5 bases, with 10 bases separating them. The CDR3 spells CASSLSQWNNEQFF. The CDR3, as DNA: TGTGCCAGCAGCTTAAGTCAGTGGAACAATGAGCAGTTCTTC.

The sample holds many counts of this clonotype. The junction and the germline gene differ at one end; a read error may be behind it. This chain links TRBV14 with TRBJ1-2; unclear D gene. This CDR3 is built from 13 residues. Looked up from germline, CDR1 is SGHDN and CDR2 is FVKESK. CDR3 loop: CASSQQTNFGYTF. The CDR3 DNA follows: TGTGCCAGCAGCCAACAAACCAACTTTGGCTACACCTTC. Looking up the rest from reference TRBV14 and TRBJ1-2 gives the full variable domain: EAGVTQFPSHSVIEKGQTVTLRCDPISGHDNLYWYRRVMGKEIKFLLHFVKESKQDESGMPNNRFLAERTGGTYSTLKVQPAELEDSGVYFCASSQQTNFGYTFGSGTRLTVV.

This chain joins TRBV7-3 and TRBJ2-7; 7 nucleotides match TRBD1. This CDR3 has 16 residues. Looked up from germline, CDR1 is SGHTA and CDR2 is FQGTGA. V trimming: 5 bases; J trimming: 5 bases; junction bases outside the gene matches: 15. The DNA for the CDR3 is TGTGCCAGCAGCGACAGACCTGTGACAGGGCTGAACGAGCAGTACTTC. Translated, it gives CASSDRPVTGLNEQYF.

As regards this clonotype: One end of the junction is discordant with germline, which a read error may explain. V and J are TRBV3-1 and TRBJ1-2; D is unresolved. This CDR3 comprises 14 residues. Germline CDR1 is LGHDT and CDR2 is YNNKEL (reference sequence). The CDR3 DNA sequence: TGTGCCAGCAGCCCAGACTCACAGAGTCTCCAGGTCGGATTC. This translates into CASSPDSQSLQVGF.

There are many counts of this clonotype. This chain links TRBV6-2 or TRBV6-3 with TRBJ2-1; 11 bases fit TRBD2. Germline assignment: CDR1 MNHEY and CDR2 SVGEGT. This CDR3 region has 15 residues. Trimming removed 7 bases from V and 8 bases from J; junction bases left unmatched: 10. The CDR3 reads CASTLRLAGGYEQFF. DNA for the CDR3: TGTGCCAGCACGTTACGTCTAGCGGGGGGCTATGAGCAGTTCTTC.